This TCR beta chain was sequenced during a study of T cells after yellow fever vaccination. Study summary: Preparation used SMART-Seq v4 Ultra Low Input for the low-cell-number fractions. General study results and limits: Reappearance after the booster was seen for most primary-vaccination clones, at approximately 97% CD4 and 70% to 90% CD8.

Trimming took 1 base from V and 0 from J, leaving 17 bases between them. CDR1 is DFQATT, CDR2 SNEGSKA, per germline (reference sequence). The CDR3 runs 17 residues. In TCRdb, the 5' RACE reads were re-called with MiXCR into one record per CDR3 protein. The table lists fewer than 400,000 distinct CDR3 sequences, over 8.5% of them singletons. Of note for this clonotype: Its specificity is unknown.

The sequencing used CD4+ T cells sorted from PBMCs, collected 45 days after the yellow fever booster vaccination. V gene TRBV20-1 combines with J gene TRBJ2-3, with D tentatively TRBD2 (7 bases). The source of this sequence is a man younger than 35 who received the YFV17D yellow fever vaccine. The CDR3 DNA follows: TGCAGTGCTAGAGGACTAAGGGGGGGGTCTAGCACAGATACGCAGTATTTT. It yields the protein CSARGLRGGSSTDTQYF.